The sequence of this T cell receptor (beta chain) was determined in a study of beta chain features in type 1 diabetes. The study reverse transcribed the entire isolated RNA, so it sequenced expressed TCRB transcripts. The protocol was immunoSEQ multiplex PCR, while the TCRdb copy is restricted to in-frame clones and leaves out a portion. The top ten hold about 0.051% of the sample, which has around 250,000 clones, approximately 70% seen once. Trimming shortened V by 6 bases and J by 5 bases, and 26 bases separated the two germline ends. Germline CDR1 reads MGHDK; CDR2 reads SYGVNS. This CDR3 spans 17 amino acids.

The sequencing sample was made of naive CD4+ T cells from blood. This sequence originates from a man aged 30-40 years in good health. The chain is built from TRBV25-1 and TRBJ2-7, with D unclear. CDR3 nucleotide sequence: TGTGCCAGCAGCCGCCCAAGAGGTGGCAGCGACGACCACGAGCAGTACTTC. This translates into CASSRPRGGSDDHEQYF.